The T cell receptor (beta chain) under discussion was sequenced for a study of blood T cell repertoires in COVID-19. V lost 3 bases, J lost 1 base, and 13 bases lay in between. The CDR3 is 16 amino acids. The germline CDR1 and CDR2 sequences are SGHAT and FQNNGV. The table came from immunoSEQ multiplex PCR; TCRdb's copy has only in-frame clones and leaves some out. The table shows roughly 400,000 clones, with about 89% occurring only once. The sample consisted of PBMCs or T cells enriched from blood (not recorded which). This clonotype originated in a woman aged 40 to 50 who had been exposed to COVID-19. This chain joins TRBV11-2 and TRBJ2-4; TRBD2 is a possible D gene (5 bases). The CDR3 DNA reads TGTGCCAGCAGCTTGATGGGAGCTGGGGCCAAAAACATTCAGTACTTC. It codes for CASSLMGAGAKNIQYF.